This T cell receptor (beta chain) was observed in a study of blood T cell repertoires in COVID-19. Whole-study context: Acute and convalescent COVID-19 samples came from the United States, Italy and Spain.

The CDR3 contains 15 residues. V was pared by 6 bases and J by 1 base, with 9 bases of the junction left unmatched. The germline CDR1 and CDR2 sequences are SQVTM and ANQGSEA. Seattle-derived patients entered the study during active infection and were followed longitudinally. Sequencing used immunoSEQ multiplex PCR; TCRdb keeps in-frame clones, though not all of them. The sample has approximately 460,000 clones; about 88% are singletons. The chain carries TRBV29-1 and TRBJ1-5; 7 nucleotides match TRBD1. Sequencing was performed on peripheral blood. The TCR originated in a man in his late teens or twenties with COVID-19, enrolled during active disease. In DNA form, the CDR3 reads TGCAGCGTCACCAAGGGCAGGGGGAGCAATCAGCCCCAGCATTTT. It codes for CSVTKGRGSNQPQHF.